This T cell receptor beta chain stems from a study of T cells in tumors after PD-1 blockade. Study overall: Patients had no prior checkpoint blockade, systemic immunosuppressants, or anti-cancer therapy within 4 weeks.

Germline values: CDR1 MNHEY, CDR2 SVGAGI. The CDR3 spans 16 residues. Trimming took off 0 bases at V and 1 base at J, with 9 bases between the two ends. Method: immunoSEQ multiplex PCR; TCRdb's copy keeps in-frame clones and lacks some. The table shows about 47,000 clones, with just under 80% occurring only once. The rearrangement uses TRBV6-5 and TRBJ1-4; D not resolved. The sequencing here drew on PBMCs, taken before anti-PD-1 treatment. The clonotype was recovered from a human donor with basal cell carcinoma. The CDR3 here is CASSYSDGRTNEKLFF. The CDR3 nucleotides read TGTGCCAGCAGTTACTCCGACGGGAGAACTAATGAAAAACTGTTTTTT.